The rows below give T cell receptor beta chains drawn from one sample of a study of blood T cell repertoires in COVID-19. The data were produced by immunoSEQ multiplex PCR, yet TCRdb's version contains in-frame clones alone and is incomplete. Among 45,000 or so clones listed, 80% were seen once. What was sequenced was peripheral blood. These receptors came from a man aged 65-85 years with acute or convalescent COVID-19. Both conserved end residues are part of each CDR3.

v_call: TRBV6-8; j_call: TRBJ2-3; cdr3_aa: CASTRGGLATDTQYF
v_call: TRBV19; j_call: TRBJ2-3; cdr3_aa: CASIPSPGTGAQYF
v_call: TRBV24-1; j_call: TRBJ2-3; cdr3_aa: CATSDLGGGASDTQYF
v_call: TRBV14; j_call: TRBJ1-1; cdr3_aa: CASSQGIRGRMNTEAFF
v_call: TRBV30; j_call: TRBJ2-2; cdr3_aa: CAWSVQPASIGELFF
v_call: TRBV7-2; j_call: TRBJ2-1; cdr3_aa: CASSLSGGNEQFF
v_call: TRBV18; j_call: TRBJ1-2; cdr3_aa: CASSPWAELNYGYTF
v_call: TRBV3-1/TRBV3-2; j_call: TRBJ1-2; cdr3_aa: CASSPGQVSYGYTF
v_call: TRBV7-3; j_call: TRBJ1-2; cdr3_aa: CASSPGGGNYGYTF
v_call: TRBV19; j_call: TRBJ2-2; cdr3_aa: CASTLGPNTGELFF
v_call: TRBV4-3; j_call: TRBJ1-4; cdr3_aa: CASSQDQGHNEKLFF
v_call: TRBV7-2; j_call: TRBJ2-3; cdr3_aa: CASSLGLATDTQYF
v_call: TRBV5-8; j_call: TRBJ1-5; cdr3_aa: CASSVGNQPQHF
v_call: TRBV6-2/TRBV6-3; j_call: TRBJ1-5; cdr3_aa: CASSYSGQSNQPQHF
v_call: TRBV9; j_call: TRBJ1-3; cdr3_aa: CASSVEGRGRDTIYF
v_call: TRBV9; j_call: TRBJ1-3; cdr3_aa: CASRGPGNTIYF
v_call: TRBV7-2; j_call: TRBJ1-2; cdr3_aa: CASSPQEGFDWGYTF
v_call: TRBV5-4; j_call: TRBJ2-7; cdr3_aa: CASSLMGGDYEQYF
v_call: TRBV5-5; j_call: TRBJ2-7; cdr3_aa: CASSARQGNQYF
v_call: TRBV12-5; j_call: TRBJ1-3; cdr3_aa: CASGLGQMSSGNTIYF
v_call: TRBV7-3; j_call: TRBJ2-1; cdr3_aa: CASSLDRGRYNEQFF
v_call: TRBV9; j_call: TRBJ1-2; cdr3_aa: CASGSGENKGYTF
v_call: TRBV2; j_call: TRBJ1-5; cdr3_aa: CASSAQGARQPQHF
v_call: TRBV6-5; j_call: TRBJ2-5; cdr3_aa: CASRDGQGRQTQYF
v_call: TRBV5-5; j_call: TRBJ1-2; cdr3_aa: CASSPATGNYGYTF
v_call: TRBV19; j_call: TRBJ1-5; cdr3_aa: CASNSGNQPQHF
v_call: TRBV5-1; j_call: TRBJ2-3; cdr3_aa: CASSLSTGGADTQYF
v_call: TRBV3-1/TRBV3-2; j_call: TRBJ1-2; cdr3_aa: CASSHGPCSNYGYTF
v_call: TRBV5-8; j_call: TRBJ2-7; cdr3_aa: CASSLSEQYF
v_call: TRBV6-5; j_call: TRBJ1-2; cdr3_aa: CASRTAAYGYTF
v_call: TRBV5-8; j_call: TRBJ2-3; cdr3_aa: CASSFHRGTGGLDTQYF
v_call: TRBV9; j_call: TRBJ2-1; cdr3_aa: CASSVGTVYNEQFF